The sample holds one count of the clone carrying this TCR beta chain. This specimen comes from a study of blood T cell repertoires in COVID-19. Turning to the study itself: Samples came from the United States, Italy and Spain, spanning acute and convalescent COVID-19. T cells, B-cell-depleted T cells, or PBMCs provided the cDNA or gDNA that served as material.

Germline assignment: CDR1 SQVTM and CDR2 ANQGSEA. With V trimmed by 7 bases and J by 4 bases, 5 bases remained unmatched. The CDR3 consists of 12 residues. Profiling relied on immunoSEQ multiplex PCR, and the TCRdb table lists in-frame clones only, not all of them. The profile covers approximately 77,000 clones, with roughly 85% appearing a single time and about 2.1% taken by the ten largest. Sequencing was performed on peripheral blood. V usage is TRBV29-1 and J usage is TRBJ1-2, with 8 bases aligning to TRBD1. The clonotype was recovered from a man aged 25-40 years with acute or convalescent COVID-19. The CDR3 DNA sequence: TGCAGCGCTCAGGGGGCTGCCTATGGCTACACCTTC. Protein: CSAQGAAYGYTF.